This TCR beta chain was profiled in a study of T cell responses to AZD1222 COVID-19 vaccine. The assay was immunoSEQ multiplex PCR, and TCRdb's table has in-frame clones only and misses some. The data show some 180,000 clones, roughly 91% seen once. Study-level points and caveats: Clonal diversity may have been underestimated, and the donors were mostly white British, with more females than males. Spike-specific TCR repertoires showed rising breadth and depth after two AZD1222 doses.

For this clone: As yet, its antigen is unknown.

CDR1 is SGHRS, CDR2 YFSETQ, per germline. V was shortened by 0 bases and J by 1 base, with 13 bases between the two germline ends. The CDR3 is made up of 16 amino acids. The TCR sequence derives from an adult who received the AZD1222 COVID-19 vaccine. The chain carries TRBV5-1 and TRBJ1-1; D gene uncertain. This sample comprised peripheral blood, obtained 28 days after the second AZD1222 dose. The CDR3 spells CASSLGPDLANTEAFF. The CDR3 DNA reads TGCGCCAGCAGCTTGGGGCCGGACCTGGCGAACACTGAAGCTTTCTTT.